The clone carrying this T cell receptor beta chain has only a few counts. Its specificity is not known. A single record per CDR3 protein comes from TCRdb applying MiXCR to the 5' RACE reads. Among some 78,000 distinct CDR3 sequences, roughly 8% were seen once, and the ten largest hold about 7%. Time point in this sample: sample taken at primary tumor resection. Whole RNA came from tumor, nontumor lung or frozen PBMC and was sequenced without being sorted. Trimming shortened V by 8 bases and J by 2 bases, and 19 bases separated the two germline ends. The CDR3 totals 15 residues. Germline loops: CDR1 ENHRY, CDR2 SYGVKD. This entry belongs to a study of spatial heterogeneity in lung cancer. Background on the study: Detected beta-chain sequences consistently exceeded alpha-chain sequences. Every unique TCR and UMI combination, on average, appeared more than ten times in raw reads. The study's findings and limits: The study found ubiquitous expanded tumor TCRs in blood more at resection than follow-up.

The receptor's source is a male donor with early-stage non-small cell lung cancer. Source: PBMCs, taken at surgery. V usage is TRBV10-3 and J usage is TRBJ2-7; D is unresolved. CDR3 amino acids: CAISPAVGSTYEQYF. CDR3 nucleotides: TGTGCCATCTCCCCGGCGGTAGGCTCTACCTACGAGCAGTACTTC.